Included here is one T cell receptor beta chain sequence, with context. This specimen belongs to a study of blood T cell repertoires in COVID-19. As for the study in general: The United States, Italy and Spain were the sources of the acute and convalescent COVID-19 samples.

The CDR3 is 15 residues long. Per the germline V gene, CDR1 is MNHEY and CDR2 is SVGEGT. Trimming pared 3 bases from V and 0 bases from J, leaving 11 bases between. Clones were read by immunoSEQ multiplex PCR, and TCRdb kept only the in-frame ones, dropping some. The sample holds about 240,000 clones, 81% seen once. Sequenced input: peripheral blood. The source of this sequence is a woman older than 75 with COVID-19, enrolled during active disease. This chain uses TRBV6-2 or TRBV6-3 with TRBJ1-1, with no clear D. CDR3 coding DNA: TGTGCCAGCAGTTATGAGGCCAGCTTGAACACTGAAGCTTTCTTT. This gives the protein CASSYEASLNTEAFF.